The entry below describes one TCR beta chain. As yet, its antigen is unknown. The protocol was immunoSEQ multiplex PCR, while the TCRdb copy is restricted to in-frame clones and leaves out a portion. This table holds roughly 220,000 clones, 85% to 95% found once. The donors were part of the approximately 120-subject validation cohort, which stood apart from the roughly 670-subject first cohort. This record belongs to a study of cytomegalovirus exposure and HLA in healthy donors. The wider study: Both the 100 to 150 validation repertoires and the approximately 700 first-cohort repertoires used the same platform, as reported by a later analysis.

Study conclusions and caveats: Investigators reported approximately 150 TCR beta chains as tied to cytomegalovirus.

The germline CDR1 and CDR2 sequences are SEHNR and FQNEAQ (reference sequence). V was clipped by 0 bases and J by 6 bases, with 8 bases between them. The length of the CDR3 is 13 residues. The TCR was taken from a woman aged 18-29 years in good health and CMV-seronegative. V gene TRBV7-9 combines with J gene TRBJ1-1; the D is unclear. Source material: PBMCs. The CDR3: CASSLAPQPEAFF. DNA of the CDR3: TGTGCCAGCAGCTTAGCGCCACAGCCTGAAGCTTTCTTT.